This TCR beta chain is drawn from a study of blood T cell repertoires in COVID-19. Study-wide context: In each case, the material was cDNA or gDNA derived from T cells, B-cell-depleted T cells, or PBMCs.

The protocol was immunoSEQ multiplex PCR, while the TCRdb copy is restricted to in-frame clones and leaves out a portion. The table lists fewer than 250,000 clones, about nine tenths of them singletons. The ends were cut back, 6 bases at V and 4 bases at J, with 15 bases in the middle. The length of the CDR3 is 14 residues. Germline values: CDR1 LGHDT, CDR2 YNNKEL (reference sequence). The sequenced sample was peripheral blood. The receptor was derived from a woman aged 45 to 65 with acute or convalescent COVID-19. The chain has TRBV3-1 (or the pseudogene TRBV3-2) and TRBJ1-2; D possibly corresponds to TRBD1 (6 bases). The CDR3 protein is CASRGAGGAYGYTF. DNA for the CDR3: TGTGCCAGCAGGGGGGCAGGTGGTGCCTATGGCTACACCTTC.